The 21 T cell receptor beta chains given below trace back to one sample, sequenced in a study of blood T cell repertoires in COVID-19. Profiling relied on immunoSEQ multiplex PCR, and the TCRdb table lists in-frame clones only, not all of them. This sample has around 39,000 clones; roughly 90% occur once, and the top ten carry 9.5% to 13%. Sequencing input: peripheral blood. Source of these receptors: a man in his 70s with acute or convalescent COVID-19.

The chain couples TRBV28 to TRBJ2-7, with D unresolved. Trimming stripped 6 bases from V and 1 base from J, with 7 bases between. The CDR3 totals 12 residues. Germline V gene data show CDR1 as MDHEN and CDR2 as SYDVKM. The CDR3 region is CASRGNSYEQYF. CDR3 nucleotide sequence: TGTGCCAGCAGGGGCAATTCCTACGAGCAGTACTTC. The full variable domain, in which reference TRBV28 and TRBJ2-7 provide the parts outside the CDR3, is DVKVTQSSRYLVKRTGEKVFLECVQDMDHENMFWYRQDPGLGLRLIYFSYDVKMKEKGDIPEGYSVSREKKERFSLILESASTNQTSMYLCASRGNSYEQYFGPGTRLTVT.

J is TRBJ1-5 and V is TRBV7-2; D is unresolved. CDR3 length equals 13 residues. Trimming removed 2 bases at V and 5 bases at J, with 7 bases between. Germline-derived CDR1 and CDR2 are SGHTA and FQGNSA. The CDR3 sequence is CASSLRVDQPQHF. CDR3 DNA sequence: TGTGCCAGCAGCTTACGCGTAGATCAGCCCCAGCATTTT.

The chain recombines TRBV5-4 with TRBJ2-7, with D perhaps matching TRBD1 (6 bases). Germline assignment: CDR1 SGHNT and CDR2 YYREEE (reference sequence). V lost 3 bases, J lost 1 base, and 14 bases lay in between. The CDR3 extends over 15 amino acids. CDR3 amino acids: CASSYTGTTSYEQYF. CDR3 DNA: TGTGCCAGCAGCTACACCGGGACAACTTCCTACGAGCAGTACTTC.

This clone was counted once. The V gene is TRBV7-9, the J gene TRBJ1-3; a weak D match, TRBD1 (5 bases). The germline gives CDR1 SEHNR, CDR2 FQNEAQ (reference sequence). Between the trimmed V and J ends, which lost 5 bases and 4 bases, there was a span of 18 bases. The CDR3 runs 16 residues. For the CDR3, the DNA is TGTGCCAGCAGCCCAGCAAGTCCAGGGTCCGGAAACACCATATATTTT. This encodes CASSPASPGSGNTIYF.

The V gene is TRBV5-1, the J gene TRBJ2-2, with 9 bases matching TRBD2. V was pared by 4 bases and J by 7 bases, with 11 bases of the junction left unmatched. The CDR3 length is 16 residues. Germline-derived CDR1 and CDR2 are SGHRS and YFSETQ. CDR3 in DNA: TGCGCCAGCAGCGACCCGGGACTAGCCGGGTACGGGGAGCTGTTTTTT. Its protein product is CASSDPGLAGYGELFF.

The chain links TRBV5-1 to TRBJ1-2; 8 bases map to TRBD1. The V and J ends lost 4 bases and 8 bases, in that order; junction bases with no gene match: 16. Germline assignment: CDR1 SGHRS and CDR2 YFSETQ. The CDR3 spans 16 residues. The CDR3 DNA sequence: TGCGCCAGCAGCCCATCAACAGGGGGGCCTGATTGGGGCTACACCTTC. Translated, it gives CASSPSTGGPDWGYTF.

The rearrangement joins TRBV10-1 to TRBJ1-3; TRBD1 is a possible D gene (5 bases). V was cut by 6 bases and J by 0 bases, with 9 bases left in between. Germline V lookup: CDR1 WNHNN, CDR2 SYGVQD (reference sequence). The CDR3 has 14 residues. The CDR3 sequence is CASRDRSSGNTIYF. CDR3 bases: TGCGCCAGCAGAGACAGATCCTCTGGAAACACCATATATTTT.

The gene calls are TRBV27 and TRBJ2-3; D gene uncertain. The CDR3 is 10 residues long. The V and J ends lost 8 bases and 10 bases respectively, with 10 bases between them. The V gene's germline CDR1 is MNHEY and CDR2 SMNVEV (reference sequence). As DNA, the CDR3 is TGTGCCAGCGAACGGGTCTCGCAGTATTTT. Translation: CASERVSQYF.

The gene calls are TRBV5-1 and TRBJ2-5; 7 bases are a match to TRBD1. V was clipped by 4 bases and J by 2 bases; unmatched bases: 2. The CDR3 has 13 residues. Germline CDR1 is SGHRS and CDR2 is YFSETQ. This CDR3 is CASSGTAQETQYF. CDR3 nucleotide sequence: TGCGCCAGCAGCGGGACAGCTCAAGAGACCCAGTACTTC. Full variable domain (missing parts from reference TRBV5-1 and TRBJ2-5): KAGVTQTPRYLIKTRGQQVTLSCSPISGHRSVSWYQQTPGQGLQFLFEYFSETQRNKGNFPGRFSGRQFSNSRSEMNVSTLELGDSALYLCASSGTAQETQYFGPGTRLLVL.

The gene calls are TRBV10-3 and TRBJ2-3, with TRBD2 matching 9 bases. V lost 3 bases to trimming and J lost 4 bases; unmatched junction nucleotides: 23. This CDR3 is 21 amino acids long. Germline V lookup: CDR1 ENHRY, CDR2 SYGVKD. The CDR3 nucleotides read TGTGCCATCAGTGACACAGGTATGCGGGAGGGCCGGTCCGGCCCCGCAGATACGCAGTATTTT. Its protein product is CAISDTGMREGRSGPADTQYF.

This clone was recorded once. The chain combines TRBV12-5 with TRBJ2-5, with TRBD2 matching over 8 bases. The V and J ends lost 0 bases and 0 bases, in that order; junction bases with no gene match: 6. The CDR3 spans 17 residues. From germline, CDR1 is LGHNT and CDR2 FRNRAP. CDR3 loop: CASGLVLGAGDQETQYF. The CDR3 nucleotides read TGTGCTAGTGGTTTGGTACTAGGAGCGGGGGACCAAGAGACCCAGTACTTC.

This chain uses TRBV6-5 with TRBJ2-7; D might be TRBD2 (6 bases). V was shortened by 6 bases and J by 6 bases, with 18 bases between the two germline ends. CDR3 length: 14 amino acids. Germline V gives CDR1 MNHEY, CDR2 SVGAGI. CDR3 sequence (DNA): TGTGCCAGCAGGACCGGGACCCAAGCGGGCGAGCAGTACTTC. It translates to CASRTGTQAGEQYF.

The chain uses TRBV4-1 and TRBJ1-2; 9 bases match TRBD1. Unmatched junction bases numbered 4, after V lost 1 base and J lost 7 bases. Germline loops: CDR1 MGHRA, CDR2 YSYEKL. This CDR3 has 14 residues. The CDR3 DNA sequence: TGCGCCAGCAGCCAAGGACAGGGGGGCGGTGGCTACACCTTC. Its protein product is CASSQGQGGGGYTF.

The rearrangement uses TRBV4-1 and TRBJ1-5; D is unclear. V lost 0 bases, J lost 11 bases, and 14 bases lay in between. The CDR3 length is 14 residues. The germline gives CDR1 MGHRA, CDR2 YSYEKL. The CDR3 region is CASSQDREYGAQHF. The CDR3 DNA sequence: TGCGCCAGCAGCCAAGATCGGGAGTACGGGGCCCAGCATTTT.

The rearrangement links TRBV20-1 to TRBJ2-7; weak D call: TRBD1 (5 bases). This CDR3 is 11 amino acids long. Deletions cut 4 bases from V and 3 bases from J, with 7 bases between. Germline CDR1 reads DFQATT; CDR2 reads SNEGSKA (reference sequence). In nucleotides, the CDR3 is TGCAGTGCTACAGGGAACTACGAGCAGTACTTC. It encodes CSATGNYEQYF.

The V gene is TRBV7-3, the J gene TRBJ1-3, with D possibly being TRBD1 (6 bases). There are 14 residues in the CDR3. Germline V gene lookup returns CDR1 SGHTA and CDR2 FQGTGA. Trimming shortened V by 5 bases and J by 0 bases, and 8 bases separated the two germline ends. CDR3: CASSQDSSGNTIYF. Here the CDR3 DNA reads TGTGCCAGCAGCCAGGACAGCTCTGGAAACACCATATATTTT.

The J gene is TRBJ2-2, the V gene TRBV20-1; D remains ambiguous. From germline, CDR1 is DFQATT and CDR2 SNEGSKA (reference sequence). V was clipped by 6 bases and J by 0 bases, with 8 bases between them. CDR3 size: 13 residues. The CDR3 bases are TGCAGTGCAAGTACGGCGAACACCGGGGAGCTGTTTTTT. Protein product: CSASTANTGELFF.

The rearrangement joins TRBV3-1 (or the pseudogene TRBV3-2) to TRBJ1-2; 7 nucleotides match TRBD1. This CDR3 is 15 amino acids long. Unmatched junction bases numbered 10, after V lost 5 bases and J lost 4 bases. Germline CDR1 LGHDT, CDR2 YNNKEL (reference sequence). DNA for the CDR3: TGTGCCAGCAGCTACGAACGACAGGGTAGCTATGGCTACACCTTC. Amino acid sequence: CASSYERQGSYGYTF.

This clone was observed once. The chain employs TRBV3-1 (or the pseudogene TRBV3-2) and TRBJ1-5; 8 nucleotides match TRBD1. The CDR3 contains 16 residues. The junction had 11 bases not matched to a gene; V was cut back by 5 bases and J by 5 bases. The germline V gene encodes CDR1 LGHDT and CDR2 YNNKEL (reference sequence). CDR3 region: CASSDSGRGLHQPQHF. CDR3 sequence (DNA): TGTGCCAGCAGCGATTCGGGCAGGGGGCTTCATCAGCCCCAGCATTTT.

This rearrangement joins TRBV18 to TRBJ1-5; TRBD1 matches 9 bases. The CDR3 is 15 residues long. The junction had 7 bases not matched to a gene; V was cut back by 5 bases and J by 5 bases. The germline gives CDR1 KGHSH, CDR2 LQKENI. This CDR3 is CASSIGTGRDQPQHF. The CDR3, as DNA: TGTGCCAGCTCAATCGGGACAGGGCGAGATCAGCCCCAGCATTTT.

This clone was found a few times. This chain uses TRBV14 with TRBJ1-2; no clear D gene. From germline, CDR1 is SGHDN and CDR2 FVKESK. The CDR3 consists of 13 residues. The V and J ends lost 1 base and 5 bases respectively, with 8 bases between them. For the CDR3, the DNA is TGTGCCAGCAGCCAAGCGAGGATATATGGCTACACCTTC. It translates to CASSQARIYGYTF.